What follows are 7 T cell receptor beta chains derived from one specimen sequenced in a study of control samples from healthy donors and cancer patients. The protocol was immunoSEQ multiplex PCR, while the TCRdb copy is restricted to in-frame clones and leaves out a portion. The table shows under 150,000 clones, with approximately 88% occurring only once. The specimen was blood. These receptors all stem from a man younger than 45 in good health.

The chain carries TRBV7-2 and TRBJ2-7; TRBD2 matches at 9 bases. Germline CDR1 reads SGHTA; CDR2 reads FQGNSA. The CDR3 runs 15 residues. Trimming removed 5 bases from V and 4 bases from J; junction bases left unmatched: 9. The CDR3 region has the DNA TGTGCCAGCAGCCCCTTTAGCGGGAGCAGTTACGAGCAGTACTTC. This sequence encodes CASSPFSGSSYEQYF.

This clone has a handful of counts. V gene TRBV14 combines with J gene TRBJ2-2; TRBD2 matches 8 bases. V lost 4 bases and J lost 9; bases outside the gene matches: 13. Germline assignment: CDR1 SGHDN and CDR2 FVKESK. The CDR3 has 16 amino acids. CDR3 loop: CASSPRAREGPRELFF. The CDR3 region has the DNA TGTGCCAGCAGCCCCCGGGCCCGGGAGGGCCCCCGGGAGCTGTTTTTT.

This sequence joins TRBV9 and TRBJ1-3; TRBD1 matches 10 bases. Germline V CDR1 and CDR2: SGDLS, YYNGEE. The length of the CDR3 is 17 residues. J was trimmed by 2 bases and V by 4 bases; bases with no gene match: 9. The CDR3 DNA is TGTGCCAGCAGCACAAGACGGGACAGGGGTCCTGGAAACACCATATATTTT. It is translated as CASSTRRDRGPGNTIYF.

J is TRBJ2-1 and V is TRBV7-2; 7 bases are a match to TRBD2. This CDR3 contains 13 residues. The trim removed 6 bases at V and 9 bases at J, leaving 8 bases unmatched. Germline V gene sequence: CDR1 SGHTA, CDR2 FQGNSA. The CDR3 reads CASRPGTKGEQFF. The DNA of the CDR3 is TGTGCCAGCAGACCCGGGACTAAGGGTGAGCAGTTCTTC.

This chain uses TRBV25-1 with TRBJ1-2; D is unresolved. The germline V gene has CDR1 MGHDK and CDR2 SYGVNS. This CDR3 region has 15 residues. Trimming removed 0 bases at V and 5 bases at J, with 13 bases between. CDR3 loop: CASSEYPNQAYGYTF. DNA for the CDR3: TGTGCCAGCAGTGAATACCCTAATCAGGCTTATGGCTACACCTTC.

This chain connects TRBV19 to TRBJ1-5; 9 positions agree with TRBD1. After removal of 6 bases from V and 0 bases from J, the junction contained 6 bases not matched to a gene. From germline, CDR1 is LNHDA and CDR2 SQIVND (reference sequence). There are 16 residues in the CDR3. CDR3 in DNA: TGTGCCAGTAGGCCGACAGGGGGGTATAGCAATCAGCCCCAGCATTTT. This sequence encodes CASRPTGGYSNQPQHF.

This rearrangement joins TRBV30 to TRBJ2-7; 10 nucleotides match TRBD2. Germline values: CDR1 GTSNPN, CDR2 SVGIG (reference sequence). There are 12 residues in the CDR3. Trimming cost V 4 bases and J 4 bases; bases outside gene matches: 1. The CDR3 protein is CAWTSGRYEQYF. The CDR3 coding sequence is TGTGCCTGGACTAGCGGGAGATACGAGCAGTACTTC.